One and the same sample provided the 20 T cell receptor beta chains below, sequenced in a study of Ad26.COV2.S vaccination and SARS-CoV-2 variants (dated by TCRdb to the early 2020s). This sample's time point label indicates: individuals recovered from natural SARS-CoV-2 infection. Libraries were built with the immunoSEQ multiplex PCR assay. Held by TCRdb, this immuneACCESS table contains in-frame sequences only and omits some clones. Under half of the omission traces to an unresolved V gene where checked; the cause of the rest is unknown. In all, the sample holds over 130,000 clones, and 80% to 90% of those were seen once. The ten top clones hold approximately 5% of the sample. The specimen comprised peripheral blood, sampled after recovery from COVID-19. These receptors were collected from a human donor who had recovered from COVID-19.

As to this clone: Other nucleotide sequences in the sample specify the same CDR3. The chain combines TRBV5-1 with TRBJ2-7; 9 nucleotides line up with TRBD1. After removal of 8 bases from V and 3 bases from J, the junction contained 3 bases not matched to a gene. This CDR3 region has 12 residues. Germline V gene sequence: CDR1 SGHRS, CDR2 YFSETQ. The CDR3 nucleotides read TGCGCCAGTCGGACAGGGGACTACGAGCAGTACTTC. Encoded protein: CASRTGDYEQYF.

The rearrangement links TRBV5-1 to TRBJ1-5; maybe TRBD1 (5 bases). The CDR3 has 12 residues. Germline loops: CDR1 SGHRS, CDR2 YFSETQ. V lost 5 bases to trimming and J lost 2 bases, with 5 bases between them. DNA of the CDR3: TGCGCCAGCAGACAGGGCAATCAGCCCCAGCATTTT. It codes for CASRQGNQPQHF. Complete variable domain (other parts from reference TRBV5-1 and TRBJ1-5): KAGVTQTPRYLIKTRGQQVTLSCSPISGHRSVSWYQQTPGQGLQFLFEYFSETQRNKGNFPGRFSGRQFSNSRSEMNVSTLELGDSALYLCASRQGNQPQHFGDGTRLSIL.

The chain carries TRBV7-9 and TRBJ1-1; 7 bases map to TRBD1. CDR1 SEHNR and CDR2 FQNEAQ come from the germline V gene (reference sequence). This CDR3 is built from 16 residues. V gave up 5 bases and J gave up 1 base; unmatched junction bases: 10. This CDR3 is CASSDLQGFRNTEAFF. CDR3 bases: TGTGCCAGCAGCGACCTACAGGGGTTTAGGAACACTGAAGCTTTCTTT.

V gene TRBV7-6 combines with J gene TRBJ2-5; 12 bases are a match to TRBD2. This CDR3 region has 17 residues. J gave up 2 bases and V 2 bases, and 6 bases lay outside the gene matches. From germline, CDR1 is SGHVS and CDR2 FNYEAQ. The CDR3 DNA sequence: TGTGCCAGCAGCTTACCGTCCGGGACTAGCGGGCAAGAGACCCAGTACTTC. This translates into CASSLPSGTSGQETQYF.

The chain uses TRBV28 and TRBJ2-7; D is perhaps TRBD1 or TRBD2 (6 bases each). Per germline, CDR1 MDHEN and CDR2 SYDVKM. Trimming stripped 4 bases from V and 6 bases from J, with 19 bases between. The CDR3 has 15 amino acids. This chain's CDR3 is CASSSRTGAPSEQYF. CDR3 sequence (DNA): TGTGCCAGCAGTTCGAGAACGGGGGCGCCGAGCGAGCAGTACTTC.

This rearrangement joins TRBV29-1 to TRBJ2-7; D ambiguous. CDR3 size: 15 residues. V was shortened by 6 bases and J by 3 bases, with 21 bases between the two germline ends. Germline V gene sequence: CDR1 SQVTM, CDR2 ANQGSEA. CDR3 DNA sequence: TGCAGCGTCCCCAACACGCTCTCCCTCAACTACGAGCAGTACTTC. Protein: CSVPNTLSLNYEQYF.

The chain couples TRBV7-8 to TRBJ2-1; D unresolved. With 0 bases removed from V and 7 bases from J, the gap between germline ends came to 7 bases. The CDR3 extends over 13 amino acids. The V gene's germline CDR1 is SGHVS and CDR2 FQNEAQ. The CDR3 coding sequence is TGTGCCAGCAGCTTAGCGTTGGGAAATGAGCAGTTCTTC. Protein sequence: CASSLALGNEQFF.

The rearrangement links TRBV6-6 to TRBJ2-7, with D uncertain. The CDR3 is 14 amino acids. Germline CDR1 is MNHNY and CDR2 is SVGAGI (reference sequence). The V end was cut by 6 bases, the J end by 3 bases, with 15 bases between. This CDR3 reads CASSTMTMGYEQYF. As DNA, the CDR3 is TGTGCCAGCAGCACCATGACAATGGGCTACGAGCAGTACTTC.

The V and J genes are TRBV6-6 and TRBJ1-4, with D possibly matching TRBD1 (5 bases). Deletions cut 4 bases from V and 10 bases from J, with 19 bases between. CDR1 MNHNY and CDR2 SVGAGI come from the germline V gene (reference sequence). The CDR3 covers 15 residues. CDR3 protein: CASSSPEGRSGKLFF. The CDR3 DNA is TGTGCCAGCAGTTCCCCCGAGGGGCGCTCGGGAAAACTGTTTTTT.

The J gene is TRBJ2-1, the V gene TRBV5-6; D call uncertain. V was cut by 0 bases and J by 7 bases, with 8 bases left in between. Germline assignment: CDR1 SGHDT and CDR2 YYEEEE. The CDR3 runs 13 residues. This chain's CDR3 is CASSLEPRNEQFF. For the CDR3, the DNA is TGTGCCAGCAGCTTGGAGCCTCGGAATGAGCAGTTCTTC.

The rearrangement links TRBV6-6 to TRBJ1-5; tentative D call: TRBD1 (6 bases). Germline V lookup: CDR1 MNHNY, CDR2 SVGAGI (reference sequence). Trimming pared 6 bases from V and 5 bases from J, leaving 14 bases between. CDR3 size: 14 residues. CDR3 coding DNA: TGTGCCAGCAGGCGACGGGACATAGATCAGCCCCAGCATTTT. Translation gives CASRRRDIDQPQHF.

A few counts support this clone. The chain has TRBV15 and TRBJ1-4, with 10 bases lining up with TRBD1. The V segment lost 1 base and the J segment 5 bases; nucleotides outside the gene matches: 1. From germline, CDR1 is LNHNV and CDR2 YYDKDF (reference sequence). This CDR3 is 15 amino acids long. CDR3 DNA: TGTGCCACCAGCAGAGTGGGACAGGGGAATGAAAAACTGTTTTTT. Residues: CATSRVGQGNEKLFF.

The chain joins TRBV6-1 to TRBJ2-3; 9 bases map to TRBD1. Germline V gene sequence: CDR1 MNHNS, CDR2 SASEGT. V lost 7 bases to trimming and J lost 4 bases; unmatched junction nucleotides: 3. This CDR3 contains 13 residues. In DNA form, the CDR3 reads TGTGCCAGCATGACAGGGGGTGCAGATACGCAGTATTTT. Residues: CASMTGGADTQYF.

The genes are TRBV29-1 and TRBJ2-7; tentatively, D is TRBD2 (5 bases). Germline CDR1 and CDR2: SQVTM and ANQGSEA. Trimming removed 3 bases at V and 2 bases at J, with 11 bases between. This CDR3 has 13 residues. CDR3 coding DNA: TGCAGCGTTGAGGTGACTAACACCTACGAGCAGTACTTC. Its protein product is CSVEVTNTYEQYF.

The rearrangement joins TRBV28 to TRBJ1-2; no clear D. V shed 3 bases and J shed 8 bases, with 10 bases lying between them. This CDR3 has 12 residues. Germline V gives CDR1 MDHEN, CDR2 SYDVKM. The CDR3 spells CASSFGTRGYTF. The DNA of the CDR3 is TGTGCCAGCAGTTTTGGAACCAGAGGCTACACCTTC.

The V call is TRBV10-2, the J call TRBJ1-6, with 9 bases identical to TRBD1. V shed 0 bases and J 9 bases; nucleotides not matched to a gene: 9. This CDR3 has 17 amino acids. Germline V gene sequence: CDR1 WSHSY, CDR2 SAAADI. For the CDR3, the DNA is TGCGCCAGCAGTGAGTCGAGATCCGGGACAGGGCTTTCACCCCTCCACTTT. Protein sequence: CASSESRSGTGLSPLHF.

This clone was counted a few times. The gene calls are TRBV30 and TRBJ2-2, with 8 positions matching TRBD1. The germline V gene has CDR1 GTSNPN and CDR2 SVGIG (reference sequence). V dropped 1 base and J dropped 4; count of bases not matched to a gene: 5. The CDR3 has 15 amino acids. The CDR3 protein is CAWSDGGQVTGELFF. For the CDR3, the DNA is TGTGCCTGGAGTGACGGGGGACAGGTCACCGGGGAGCTGTTTTTT.

The genes are TRBV28 and TRBJ1-3, with TRBD1 as a possible D gene (5 bases). Germline V gene data show CDR1 as MDHEN and CDR2 as SYDVKM. The CDR3 loop spans 15 amino acids. Trimming shortened V by 6 bases and J by 1 base, and 13 bases separated the two germline ends. The CDR3 DNA sequence: TGTGCCAGCAGCACTGCTGGGACTTCTGGAAACACCATATATTTT. Residues: CASSTAGTSGNTIYF.

V is TRBV2 and J is TRBJ2-5, with TRBD2 identical over 7 bases. Germline CDR1 and CDR2: SNHLY and FYNNEI. Trimming removed 1 base from V and 5 bases from J; junction bases left unmatched: 1. The CDR3 consists of 13 residues. CDR3: CASSEVGGETQYF. The DNA of the CDR3 is TGTGCCAGCAGTGAAGTGGGGGGGGAGACCCAGTACTTC. The complete variable domain, with remaining parts taken from reference TRBV2 and TRBJ2-5, reads EPEVTQTPSHQVTQMGQEVILRCVPISNHLYFYWYRQILGQKVEFLVSFYNNEISEKSEIFDDQFSVERPDGSNFTLKIRSTKLEDSAMYFCASSEVGGETQYFGPGTRLLVL.

This sequence joins TRBV4-1 and TRBJ1-1; D uncertain. Trimming cost V 1 base and J 0 bases, with 9 bases left between them. This CDR3 has 15 amino acids. Germline loops: CDR1 MGHRA, CDR2 YSYEKL. The CDR3 DNA reads as TGCGCCAGCAGCCAAGTGGGTCAGATGAACACTGAAGCTTTCTTT. Its protein is CASSQVGQMNTEAFF.